This T cell receptor (beta chain) was recorded in a study of blood T cell repertoires in COVID-19. Study background: Specimens from acute and convalescent COVID-19 originated in the United States, Italy and Spain. Sources were T cells, B-cell-depleted T cells, or PBMCs; the material itself was cDNA or gDNA.

CDR3 length equals 13 residues. Germline V gene lookup returns CDR1 SQVTM and CDR2 ANQGSEA. V was cut by 1 base and J by 4 bases, with 10 bases left in between. As originally analysed: Estimation of nucleated cell counts was performed using reference gene primer amplification. Assay: immunoSEQ multiplex PCR; the TCRdb copy retains only in-frame clones and omits some. V, J and clone size are taken as reported in that table, and D and trimming were inferred from the DNA itself. Altogether more than 95,000 clones are present, less than 90% being singletons, with the ten largest covering roughly 4.6%. J is TRBJ1-1 and V is TRBV29-1, with TRBD1 as a possible D gene (6 bases). This sequence originates from a human donor in a cohort sampled during active COVID-19. Sequenced input: peripheral blood. DNA of the CDR3: TGCAGCGTTGAAGGAGGGGGTAGCACTGAAGCTTTCTTT. It yields the protein CSVEGGGSTEAFF.